Sequencing of this TCR beta chain was carried out in a study of blood T cell repertoires in COVID-19. Overall study context: Acute and convalescent COVID-19 specimens originated in the United States, Italy and Spain. The analysed material was cDNA or gDNA that came from T cells, B-cell-depleted T cells, or PBMCs.

The V gene lost 0 bases and the J gene lost 4 bases, with 7 bases spanning the gap. The length of the CDR3 is 14 residues. From germline, CDR1 is KGHSH and CDR2 LQKENI. As processed by the authors: Reference gene primer amplification yielded estimated nucleated cell counts. Profiling relied on immunoSEQ multiplex PCR, and the TCRdb table lists in-frame clones only, not all of them. Clone size and V and J calls were adopted from that table, with D and trimming inferred from the DNA. The data contain approximately 350,000 clones, 80% to 90% of them singletons. The V call is TRBV18, the J call TRBJ1-5; perhaps TRBD1 as D (6 bases). The sequenced material came from peripheral blood. This TCR derives from a man between 35 and 55 years old with acute or convalescent COVID-19. CDR3 loop: CASSPPQGNQPQHF. CDR3 DNA sequence: TGTGCCAGCTCACCACCGCAGGGGAATCAGCCCCAGCATTTT.